The clone carrying this T cell receptor beta chain appeared a few times. Its antigen is unknown. This entry comes from a study of T-cell memory formation after mild COVID-19. Broader study findings: Contracting clones from day 15 to 85 showed balanced CD4/CD8; later expanders favored CD4+. Second-wave clones that peaked on day 37 lacked confirmed SARS-CoV-2 specificity. CD4+ clones that contracted lay mainly in CM and EM; CD8+ ones lay in EMRA.

V lost 3 bases and J lost 10, with 22 bases in between. The CDR3 is made up of 16 amino acids. The germline V gene encodes CDR1 DFQATT and CDR2 SNEGSKA (reference sequence). Amplification by 5'RACE using constant-segment primers produced TCR alpha and TCR beta cDNA libraries that carried sample barcodes and UMIs. Via MiXCR, TCRdb re-called the 5' RACE reads, giving one row per CDR3 protein. In the table there are roughly 58,000 distinct CDR3 sequences, roughly 9.5% of which are singletons. V gene TRBV20-1 combines with J gene TRBJ1-6; TRBD1 is a possible D gene (5 bases). This TCR was sampled from a man aged 18-30 years who had mild COVID-19 (a few samples of this study predate the infection). Cell type and time point are not known. The specimen was PBMCs or a T cell subset sorted from them (not recorded which). The CDR3 coding sequence is TGCAGTGCTAGGCGGCAGGGCGGGGGAAATTGGTCACCCCTCCACTTT. As protein: CSARRQGGGNWSPLHF.